The clone carrying this T cell receptor beta chain is classed as medium-sized (0.01 to 0.1%). Its matching antigen is unknown. The sample originates from a study of a mutant IDH1 vaccine in newly diagnosed glioma. In the study overall: Treated patients, averaging 40.4 years, were about 60% male and around 40% female. Former treatment meant radiotherapy, temozolomide, or both; the majority had gotten both. The study's findings and limits: Of the patients, 93.3% had vaccine-induced immune responses.

CDR3 length: 16 residues. Trimming at V came to 3 bases and at J to 9 bases, leaving 14 bases not matched to a gene. Germline values: CDR1 SGHTA, CDR2 FQGNSA. The time point denotes: week 5, during vaccination. Doses of 300 ug of mutant IDH1 20-mer peptide were given with topical imiquimod. Astrocytomas that were new, WHO grade 3 or 4, IDH1-mutant and ATRX-lost were present in the donors. The assay was immunoSEQ multiplex PCR, and TCRdb's table has in-frame clones only and misses some. The sample yields 30,000 to 40,000 clones, roughly 50% seen once. The receptor was isolated from a woman aged 18-30 years with glioma. The sample here was PBMCs, taken from a glioma patient whose treatment included an IDH1 peptide vaccine. The rearrangement joins TRBV7-2 to TRBJ1-1; TRBD1 matches 9 bases. The CDR3 here is CASSFFLPPDRGKAFF. In DNA, the CDR3 is TGTGCCAGCAGCTTTTTTCTCCCGCCCGACAGGGGGAAAGCTTTCTTT.